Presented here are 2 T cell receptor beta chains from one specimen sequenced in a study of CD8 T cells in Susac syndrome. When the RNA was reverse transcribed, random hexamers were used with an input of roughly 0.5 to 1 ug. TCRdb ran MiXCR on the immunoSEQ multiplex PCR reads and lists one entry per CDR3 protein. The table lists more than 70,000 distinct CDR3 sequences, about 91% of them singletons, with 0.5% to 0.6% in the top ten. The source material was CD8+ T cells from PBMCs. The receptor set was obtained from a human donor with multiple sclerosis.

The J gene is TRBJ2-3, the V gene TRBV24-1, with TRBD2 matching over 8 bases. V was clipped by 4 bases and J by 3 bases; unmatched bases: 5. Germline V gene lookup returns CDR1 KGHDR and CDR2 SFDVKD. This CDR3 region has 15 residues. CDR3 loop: CATSDLTSGTDTQYF. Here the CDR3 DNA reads TGTGCCACCAGTGACCTTACTAGCGGAACAGATACGCAGTATTTT.

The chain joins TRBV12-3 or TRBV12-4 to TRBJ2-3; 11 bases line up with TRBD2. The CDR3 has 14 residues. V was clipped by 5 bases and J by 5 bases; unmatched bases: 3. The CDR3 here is CASSRLAGGDTQYF. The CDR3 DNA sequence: TGTGCCAGCAGTCGCCTAGCGGGAGGAGATACGCAGTATTTT.